The 14 T cell receptor beta chains listed next were all sequenced from one sample in a study of cytotoxic CD8 clonotypes in ibrutinib-treated CLL. Method: immunoSEQ multiplex PCR; TCRdb's copy keeps in-frame clones and lacks some. The table shows about 32,000 clones, with 60% to 80% occurring only once. The sequencing here drew on PBMCs, taken at disease progression, from a patient treated with ibrutinib. The receptors shown here come from a human donor with chronic lymphocytic leukemia.

The rearrangement joins TRBV6-6 to TRBJ1-2, with a tentative D call TRBD1 (5 bases). The CDR3 spans 14 residues. Germline lookup yields CDR1 MNHNY and CDR2 SVGAGI (reference sequence). V was clipped by 5 bases and J by 6 bases, with 16 bases between them. This CDR3 is CASSPTGTLHGYTF. In nucleotides, the CDR3 is TGTGCCAGCAGTCCGACCGGGACCCTGCATGGCTACACCTTC.

This chain uses TRBV4-2 with TRBJ2-1; 7 bases are shared with TRBD2. CDR3 length: 15 amino acids. In germline, CDR1 is LGHNA, CDR2 YNFKEQ. The V gene end was trimmed by 4 bases and the J gene end by 10 bases; junction bases not matched to a gene: 13. Here the CDR3 reads CASSLSGLQNGEQFF. CDR3 in DNA: TGTGCCAGCAGCCTCTCGGGACTACAAAACGGGGAGCAGTTCTTC.

There are a few counts of this clone. The chain carries TRBV19 and TRBJ1-1; D unresolved. The CDR3 is 16 amino acids. V was clipped by 0 bases and J by 4 bases, with 15 bases between them. The germline V gene encodes CDR1 LNHDA and CDR2 SQIVND (reference sequence). The CDR3 is CASSIDLLRLSTEAFF. In DNA, the CDR3 is TGTGCCAGTAGTATAGATCTTCTAAGGCTGTCCACTGAAGCTTTCTTT.

The chain recombines TRBV6-1 with TRBJ2-7; D may correspond to TRBD1 or TRBD2 (5 bases each). The germline V gene has CDR1 MNHNS and CDR2 SASEGT. Trimming removed 8 bases from V and 8 bases from J, with 22 bases in between. This CDR3 comprises 14 residues. This chain's CDR3 is CASFTWGRDNKQYF. CDR3 DNA sequence: TGTGCCAGCTTCACATGGGGACGGGATAACAAGCAGTACTTC.

The chain links TRBV7-9 to TRBJ2-2, with D uncertain. Trimming cost V 2 bases and J 6 bases, with 4 bases left between them. Germline CDR1 and CDR2: SEHNR and FQNEAQ (reference sequence). The CDR3 is 12 residues long. The CDR3 bases are TGTGCCAGCAGCTTATGGGCCGGGGAGCTGTTTTTT. Its protein product is CASSLWAGELFF.

V gene TRBV6-6 combines with J gene TRBJ2-1; D perhaps matches TRBD1 (6 bases). The CDR3 length is 16 residues. CDR1 is MNHNY, CDR2 SVGAGI, per germline (reference sequence). Trimming pared 2 bases from V and 0 bases from J, leaving 11 bases between. CDR3 nucleotide sequence: TGTGCCAGCAGTTACAGGATAGGGGGCTCCTACAATGAGCAGTTCTTC. Its translation is CASSYRIGGSYNEQFF.

This clone was found a few times. The genes are TRBV5-1 and TRBJ1-2, with 9 bases identical to TRBD1. The CDR3 covers 13 residues. The V gene end was trimmed by 2 bases and the J gene end by 5 bases; junction bases not matched to a gene: 1. From germline, CDR1 is SGHRS and CDR2 YFSETQ. CDR3 protein: CASSFGTGYGYTF. Written as DNA, the CDR3 is TGCGCCAGCAGCTTCGGGACAGGGTATGGCTACACCTTC. Variable domain in full (rest from reference TRBV5-1 and TRBJ1-2): KAGVTQTPRYLIKTRGQQVTLSCSPISGHRSVSWYQQTPGQGLQFLFEYFSETQRNKGNFPGRFSGRQFSNSRSEMNVSTLELGDSALYLCASSFGTGYGYTFGSGTRLTVV.

DNA for the CDR3: TGTGCCAGCAGCTCTACATGGGGCGAGCAGTACTTC. Protein: CASSSTWGEQYF. V is TRBV5-4 and J is TRBJ2-7; D is unclear. The CDR3 consists of 12 residues. Germline CDR1 and CDR2: SGHNT and YYREEE (reference sequence). The V end lost 3 bases, the J end lost 6 bases, and 10 bases lay between the germline ends.

The V gene is TRBV10-2, the J gene TRBJ2-1; 8 nucleotides line up with TRBD1. Germline V gene data show CDR1 as WSHSY and CDR2 as SAAADI. Trimming cost V 6 bases and J 9 bases; bases outside gene matches: 7. CDR3 length: 13 amino acids. CDR3 bases: TGCGCCAGCAGCAGGGCAGGGGGCGGTGAGCAGTTCTTC. This sequence encodes CASSRAGGGEQFF.

This clone was recorded a few times. Within the sample, other DNA sequences also encode this same CDR3. The V and J genes are TRBV14 and TRBJ2-7, with a tentative D call TRBD2 (5 bases). The CDR3 has 15 residues. Trimming pared 4 bases from V and 1 base from J, leaving 14 bases between. Germline V gives CDR1 SGHDN, CDR2 FVKESK. The CDR3 sequence is CASSLDRGSSYEQYF. The CDR3 nucleotides read TGTGCCAGCAGCCTGGATCGCGGGTCGTCCTACGAGCAGTACTTC.

The CDR3 region has the DNA TGTGCCAGCAGCGACCGGGACTTCGCGAGAGGAACTGAAGCTTTCTTT. It codes for CASSDRDFARGTEAFF. The chain uses TRBV9 and TRBJ1-1, with D possibly matching TRBD1 (5 bases). This CDR3 comprises 16 residues. Germline CDR1 reads SGDLS; CDR2 reads YYNGEE. The V end lost 3 bases, the J end lost 5 bases, and 20 bases lay between the germline ends.

This chain uses TRBV6-4 with TRBJ1-1; D gene uncertain. Germline-derived CDR1 and CDR2 are MRHNA and SNTAGT. Trimming removed 7 bases at V and 1 base at J, with 19 bases between. The CDR3 has 16 amino acids. The CDR3 DNA follows: TGTGCCAGCACCACACCCTGGGTAGAGAGGAACACTGAAGCTTTCTTT. It yields the protein CASTTPWVERNTEAFF.

The V gene is TRBV4-2, the J gene TRBJ2-5; 9 nucleotides agree with TRBD2. The V gene end was trimmed by 0 bases and the J gene end by 5 bases; junction bases not matched to a gene: 10. The CDR3 spans 17 residues. The germline V gene encodes CDR1 LGHNA and CDR2 YNFKEQ. CDR3 in amino acids: CASSQDYRRGGRETQYF. The CDR3, as DNA: TGTGCCAGCAGCCAAGATTATCGGCGGGGGGGCCGTGAGACCCAGTACTTC.

This chain connects TRBV7-6 to TRBJ1-4, with TRBD1 as a possible D gene (5 bases). The CDR3 has 15 residues. V was clipped by 1 base and J by 8 bases, with 14 bases between them. CDR1 is SGHVS and CDR2 is FNYEAQ in the germline V gene. CDR3 sequence: CASSLGWDAGEKLFF. The DNA of the CDR3 is TGTGCCAGCAGCTTAGGATGGGACGCTGGGGAAAAACTGTTTTTT.